Listed here is a single T cell receptor beta chain. Its antigen is currently unknown. Per sample, a minimum of 6 million PBMCs were isolated. This sample is part of a study of blood T cells in healthy people across ages. Study outcomes and limitations: Unsorted PBMC input precluded a conclusive naive versus antigen-experienced comparison.

V gave up 0 bases and J gave up 3 bases, with 12 bases separating them. CDR1 is SGDLS and CDR2 is YYNGEE in the germline V gene. The CDR3 is 16 residues long. The use of a sample-barcoded 5' primer and a J-beta primer mix characterized a second PCR of roughly 7 to 12 cycles. MiXCR, applied by TCRdb to the 5' RACE reads, yields one record per CDR3 protein. The data show roughly 570,000 distinct CDR3 sequences, roughly a quarter seen once. Material: blood. The TCR sequence derives from a woman in her 70s in good health. V gene TRBV9 combines with J gene TRBJ1-4; no firm D call. The CDR3 spells CASSVDEGRPNEKLFF. In nucleotides, the CDR3 is TGTGCCAGCAGCGTAGATGAGGGAAGGCCTAATGAAAAACTGTTTTTT.